Below are 25 T cell receptor beta chains sequenced from a single sample in a study of OX40 agonist ivuxolimab in advanced cancers. The method was the immunoSEQ multiplex PCR assay. TCRdb took over this immuneACCESS table, retaining in-frame rearrangements with V and J assigned. Such tables are incomplete; in checked studies, under half of the missing clones stem from an unresolved V gene, and the remainder is unexplained. The sample table holds some 39,000 clones, of which approximately 87% were seen once. Approximately 3.7% of the sample comes from the top ten. Sequencing was performed on CD4+ or CD8+ T cells sorted from blood, taken in a trial of the OX40 agonist ivuxolimab. Receptors were obtained from an adult with an advanced solid tumor such as melanoma, head and neck, liver or kidney cancer.

By sample share, this clone is medium-sized. This chain joins TRBV2 and TRBJ2-2; 9 nucleotides match TRBD2. Trimming cost V 8 bases and J 3 bases; bases outside gene matches: 1. Germline CDR1 SNHLY, CDR2 FYNNEI. The CDR3 runs 13 residues. CDR3 coding DNA: TGTGCCAGCCGCGGGAGGGACACCGGGGAGCTGTTTTTT. It yields the protein CASRGRDTGELFF.

V is TRBV19 and J is TRBJ2-4; D gene unclear. Between the trimmed V and J ends, which lost 4 bases and 0 bases, there was a span of 25 bases. This CDR3 spans 20 amino acids. CDR1 and CDR2 (germline): LNHDA, SQIVND (reference sequence). The chain's CDR3 is CASSSIIVSQSYLAKNIQYF. The CDR3 DNA is TGTGCCAGTAGTAGCATTATAGTTTCCCAATCCTACCTAGCCAAAAACATTCAGTACTTC.

This sequence joins TRBV7-2 and TRBJ2-1; the D is unclear. From germline, CDR1 is SGHTA and CDR2 FQGNSA. This CDR3 comprises 14 residues. V was clipped by 5 bases and J by 7 bases, with 15 bases between them. CDR3 in amino acids: CASSTPPVRNEQFF. As DNA, the CDR3 is TGTGCCAGCAGCACCCCCCCGGTTCGGAATGAGCAGTTCTTC. The whole variable domain, filled in from reference TRBV7-2 and TRBJ2-1, reads GAGVSQSPSNKVTEKGKDVELRCDPISGHTALYWYRQSLGQGLEFLIYFQGNSAPDKSGLPSDRFSAERTGGSVSTLTIQRTQQEDSAVYLCASSTPPVRNEQFFGPGTRLTVL.

Of note for this clone: The same CDR3 arises from other DNA sequences in this sample as well. This sequence joins TRBV11-3 and TRBJ2-7, with D possibly being TRBD2 (6 bases). This CDR3 spans 12 amino acids. Trimming left V 1 base short and J 6 bases short, with 7 bases between. From germline, CDR1 is SGHNT and CDR2 YENEEA. CDR3 sequence: CASSLGRGEQYF. Here the CDR3 DNA reads TGTGCCAGCAGCTTAGGGCGGGGCGAGCAGTACTTC.

CDR3 sequence: CAISESQGLAYNEQFF. CDR3 in DNA: TGTGCCATCAGTGAGTCTCAGGGGCTCGCCTACAATGAGCAGTTCTTC. V gene TRBV10-3 combines with J gene TRBJ2-1; weak D call: TRBD1 (6 bases). From germline, CDR1 is ENHRY and CDR2 SYGVKD. CDR3 size: 16 residues. V was trimmed by 0 bases and J by 2 bases, leaving 11 bases between them.

V is TRBV7-9 and J is TRBJ1-1; D uncertain. Trimming removed 5 bases at V and 5 bases at J, with 6 bases between. CDR1 and CDR2 (germline): SEHNR, FQNEAQ (reference sequence). The length of the CDR3 is 11 residues. The CDR3 loop is CASSRRTEAFF. The CDR3 region has the DNA TGTGCCAGCAGCCGAAGAACTGAAGCTTTCTTT. The whole variable domain, filled in from reference TRBV7-9 and TRBJ1-1, reads DTGVSQNPRHKITKRGQNVTFRCDPISEHNRLYWYRQTLGQGPEFLTYFQNEAQLEKSRLLSDRFSAERPKGSFSTLEIQRTEQGDSAMYLCASSRRTEAFFGQGTRLTVV.

The CDR3: CASRESSRANSPLHF. CDR3 in DNA: TGTGCCAGCAGGGAATCCAGCAGGGCTAATTCACCCCTCCACTTT. The gene calls are TRBV6-1 and TRBJ1-6; D might be TRBD1 (5 bases). V was shortened by 6 bases and J by 6 bases, with 15 bases between the two germline ends. The CDR3 runs 15 residues. Germline assignment: CDR1 MNHNS and CDR2 SASEGT.

The chain is built from TRBV9 and TRBJ2-5; 12 positions agree with TRBD2. The germline V gene has CDR1 SGDLS and CDR2 YYNGEE. The CDR3 runs to 15 residues. V lost 3 bases to trimming and J lost 5 bases; unmatched junction nucleotides: 5. This chain's CDR3 is CASSAFGTSGETQYF. For the CDR3, the DNA is TGTGCCAGCAGCGCCTTTGGGACTAGCGGGGAGACCCAGTACTTC.

This chain uses TRBV5-6 with TRBJ2-7; the D gene could be TRBD1 or TRBD2 (7 bases each). The CDR3 is 14 amino acids. Germline V gene data show CDR1 as SGHDT and CDR2 as YYEEEE. Trimming stripped 0 bases from V and 4 bases from J, with 11 bases between. The CDR3: CASSLVQGGYEQYF. CDR3 bases: TGTGCCAGCAGCTTGGTTCAGGGGGGGTACGAGCAGTACTTC. The full variable domain, its missing parts supplied by reference TRBV5-6 and TRBJ2-7, is DAGVTQSPTHLIKTRGQQVTLRCSPKSGHDTVSWYQQALGQGPQFIFQYYEEEERQRGNFPDRFSGHQFPNYSSELNVNALLLGDSALYLCASSLVQGGYEQYFGPGTRLTVT.

The chain uses TRBV28 and TRBJ1-2; D may be TRBD1 (6 bases). Trimming left V 6 bases short and J 8 bases short, with 16 bases between. Germline V lookup: CDR1 MDHEN, CDR2 SYDVKM. The CDR3 has 13 residues. CDR3 bases: TGTGCCAGCAGCCAGGACAGAGGTGTCGGCTACACCTTC. Encoded protein: CASSQDRGVGYTF.

In its sample, this clone was seen once. The chain joins TRBV7-3 to TRBJ1-2; D unclear. The CDR3 is made up of 14 amino acids. With 2 bases removed from V and 3 bases from J, the gap between germline ends came to 10 bases. Per the germline V gene, CDR1 is SGHTA and CDR2 is FQGTGA. In nucleotides, the CDR3 is TGTGCCAGCAGCTTACACAGCACTTACTATGGCTACACCTTC. This sequence encodes CASSLHSTYYGYTF. The full variable domain, in which reference TRBV7-3 and TRBJ1-2 provide the parts outside the CDR3, is GAGVSQTPSNKVTEKGKYVELRCDPISGHTALYWYRQSLGQGPEFLIYFQGTGAADDSGLPNDRFFAVRPEGSVSTLKIQRTERGDSAVYLCASSLHSTYYGYTFGSGTRLTVV.

J is TRBJ2-7 and V is TRBV11-3; 9 positions match TRBD2. Trimming took 0 bases from V and 4 from J; bases not matched to a gene: 1. This CDR3 has 14 residues. CDR1 is SGHNT, CDR2 YENEEA, per germline. CDR3 loop: CASSLERGGYEQYF. The CDR3 DNA is TGTGCCAGCAGCTTAGAGCGGGGGGGATACGAGCAGTACTTC. The full variable domain, in which reference TRBV11-3 and TRBJ2-7 provide the parts outside the CDR3, is EAGVVQSPRYKIIEKKQPVAFWCNPISGHNTLYWYLQNLGQGPELLIRYENEEAVDDSQLPKDRFSAERLKGVDSTLKIQPAELGDSAVYLCASSLERGGYEQYFGPGTRLTVT.

CDR3 region: CASSLMSHRVADYGYTF. The CDR3 nucleotides are TGTGCCAGCAGCTTGATGTCACACAGGGTTGCGGACTATGGCTACACCTTC. The chain carries TRBV5-6 and TRBJ1-2, with D maybe TRBD1 (6 bases). Trimming took 1 base from V and 3 from J, leaving 19 bases between them. Germline assignment: CDR1 SGHDT and CDR2 YYEEEE. This CDR3 spans 17 amino acids.

CDR3 sequence reads: CASRRSENTEAFF. The CDR3 DNA is TGCGCCAGCAGAAGGTCGGAGAACACTGAAGCTTTCTTT. This chain connects TRBV5-1 to TRBJ1-1; no definite D call. The CDR3 sequence is 13 residues long. V lost 5 bases and J 1 base, leaving 9 bases between the germline ends. Germline CDR1 is SGHRS and CDR2 is YFSETQ.

The chain combines TRBV6-6 with TRBJ2-7; tentatively, D is TRBD2 (5 bases). This CDR3 has 13 residues. Germline V CDR1 and CDR2: MNHNY, SVGAGI (reference sequence). Trimming stripped 6 bases from V and 0 bases from J, with 9 bases between. CDR3 DNA sequence: TGTGCCAGCAGCCGGGGTTTCTCCTACGAGCAGTACTTC. It yields the protein CASSRGFSYEQYF.

This chain connects TRBV7-2 to TRBJ2-3, with TRBD2 matching over 7 bases. This CDR3 spans 14 amino acids. J was trimmed by 0 bases and V by 5 bases; bases with no gene match: 2. The germline V gene has CDR1 SGHTA and CDR2 FQGNSA. CDR3 coding DNA: TGTGCCAGCAGCCTTAGCGGGAGCACAGATACGCAGTATTTT. It codes for CASSLSGSTDTQYF.

J is TRBJ2-7 and V is TRBV11-2, with D maybe TRBD2 (6 bases). The V gene lost 0 bases and the J gene lost 0 bases, with 9 bases spanning the gap. Germline CDR1 is SGHAT and CDR2 is FQNNGV. The CDR3 is 15 residues long. The CDR3 region has the DNA TGTGCCAGCAGCTTAGAACTAGCAAGCTCCTACGAGCAGTACTTC. Translation: CASSLELASSYEQYF.

The CDR3: CASSLDRYNEQFF. The DNA of the CDR3 is TGTGCCAGCAGCTTAGATAGATACAATGAGCAGTTCTTC. The chain employs TRBV5-6 and TRBJ2-1; D call uncertain. Germline-derived CDR1 and CDR2 are SGHDT and YYEEEE. This CDR3 has 13 amino acids. V lost 2 bases and J lost 4, with 7 bases in between.

The chain carries TRBV6-1 and TRBJ1-5; unclear D gene. The germline gives CDR1 MNHNS, CDR2 SASEGT. The CDR3 has 14 residues. Trimming took off 6 bases at V and 2 bases at J, with 11 bases between the two ends. The DNA of the CDR3 is TGTGCCAGCAGAGCCGTGGGAGGCAATCAGCCCCAGCATTTT. This gives the protein CASRAVGGNQPQHF.

This clone showed up just a few times. The V call is TRBV27, the J call TRBJ2-1, with D possibly matching TRBD1 (6 bases). V lost 7 bases and J 8 bases, leaving 18 bases between the germline ends. Germline V gene data show CDR1 as MNHEY and CDR2 as SMNVEV (reference sequence). The CDR3 runs to 14 residues. CDR3 DNA sequence: TGTGCCAGCACCTATTCCAGGGGATCTGATGAGCAGTTCTTC. Protein product: CASTYSRGSDEQFF.

The V and J genes are TRBV6-6 and TRBJ2-7; no firm D call. Deletions cut 0 bases from V and 7 bases from J, with 19 bases between. Germline V gene lookup returns CDR1 MNHNY and CDR2 SVGAGI (reference sequence). The CDR3 is made up of 16 amino acids. In DNA form, the CDR3 reads TGTGCCAGCAGTTACTCGAAGCCTAGTAGAAAGGAGGAGCAGTACTTC. Translated, it gives CASSYSKPSRKEEQYF.

V and J are TRBV5-1 and TRBJ2-7, with 7 bases aligning to TRBD2. V gave up 2 bases and J gave up 0 bases; unmatched junction bases: 5. CDR3 size: 15 residues. Germline V lookup: CDR1 SGHRS, CDR2 YFSETQ. This CDR3 is CASSFVAGPSYEQYF. CDR3 sequence (DNA): TGCGCCAGCAGCTTTGTAGCGGGCCCCTCCTACGAGCAGTACTTC.

The CDR3 coding sequence is TGTGCCAGTAGTATAGGGGGGACTAATAATCAGCCCCAGCATTTT. It yields the protein CASSIGGTNNQPQHF. The chain links TRBV19 to TRBJ1-5, with a tentative D call TRBD1 (5 bases). Germline-derived CDR1 and CDR2 are LNHDA and SQIVND (reference sequence). The CDR3 has 15 amino acids. V dropped 1 base and J dropped 4 bases, with 11 bases sitting between them. Complete variable domain (other parts from reference TRBV19 and TRBJ1-5): DGGITQSPKYLFRKEGQNVTLSCEQNLNHDAMYWYRQDPGQGLRLIYYSQIVNDFQKGDIAEGYSVSREKKESFPLTVTSAQKNPTAFYLCASSIGGTNNQPQHFGDGTRLSIL.

The chain couples TRBV18 to TRBJ1-1, with a tentative D call TRBD1 (5 bases). In germline, CDR1 is KGHSH, CDR2 LQKENI. The CDR3 covers 17 residues. V lost 6 bases, J lost 0 bases, and 20 bases lay in between. The CDR3 sequence is CASSQSFTGEMNTEAFF. The CDR3 nucleotides read TGTGCCAGCTCCCAATCGTTTACGGGGGAAATGAACACTGAAGCTTTCTTT.

In its sample, this clone was seen once. This rearrangement joins TRBV7-6 to TRBJ2-5; a possible D gene is TRBD1 (6 bases). Trimming took 6 bases from V and 1 from J, leaving 9 bases between them. The V gene's germline CDR1 is SGHVS and CDR2 FNYEAQ. This CDR3 spans 13 amino acids. The CDR3 sequence: CASSRQVQETQYF. The CDR3 DNA reads as TGTGCCAGCAGTCGACAGGTCCAAGAGACCCAGTACTTC.